Presented here are 9 T cell receptor beta chains from one specimen sequenced in a study of cytomegalovirus exposure and HLA in healthy donors. Assay used: immunoSEQ multiplex PCR; TCRdb lists only in-frame clones, some missing. The sample has 300,000 to 350,000 clones, approximately 86% seen once; the top ten hold around 0.88%. Sequenced material: PBMCs. Receptor source: a man under 40 in good health and CMV-seronegative.

The chain couples TRBV19 to TRBJ2-7; 7 bases are a match to TRBD1. The trim removed 8 bases at V and 3 bases at J, leaving 10 bases unmatched. The germline CDR1 and CDR2 sequences are LNHDA and SQIVND (reference sequence). The CDR3 is made up of 14 amino acids. CDR3 sequence: CASRLTGQSYEQYF. CDR3 sequence (DNA): TGTGCCAGTCGATTGACGGGACAGAGCTACGAGCAGTACTTC.

This clone has more than one count but fewer than ten. This chain links TRBV28 with TRBJ2-5, with 11 bases lining up with TRBD2. The CDR3 sequence is 16 residues long. The junction had 6 bases not matched to a gene; V was cut back by 2 bases and J by 4 bases. In germline, CDR1 is MDHEN, CDR2 SYDVKM. The CDR3 nucleotides are TGTGCCAGCAGTTTAGGGGGACTAGCGGTGGTAGAGACCCAGTACTTC. It specifies CASSLGGLAVVETQYF.

This chain links TRBV4-1 with TRBJ2-1, with a tentative D call TRBD1 (6 bases). The CDR3 extends over 13 amino acids. The germline gives CDR1 MGHRA, CDR2 YSYEKL. Trimming pared 4 bases from V and 9 bases from J, leaving 13 bases between. DNA of the CDR3: TGCGCCAGCAGCCGAACCACCAGGGGTGAGCAGTTCTTC. This codes for CASSRTTRGEQFF.

J is TRBJ2-5 and V is TRBV5-1; 10 bases are a match to TRBD1. CDR1 is SGHRS and CDR2 is YFSETQ in the germline V gene. The junction had 7 bases not matched to a gene; V was cut back by 4 bases and J by 4 bases. The length of the CDR3 is 15 residues. CDR3 loop: CASSRDRGRGETQYF. The CDR3 nucleotides read TGCGCCAGCAGCCGTGACAGGGGGCGCGGAGAGACCCAGTACTTC.

Only a few counts were recorded for this clone. The chain is built from TRBV18 and TRBJ1-2, with TRBD1 matching over 8 bases. This CDR3 comprises 14 residues. Germline assignment: CDR1 KGHSH and CDR2 LQKENI. Losses at the gene ends were 4 bases for V and 4 bases for J; bases not matched to a gene: 5. CDR3 bases: TGTGCCAGCTCACTGCAGGGGGCCGGCTATGGCTACACCTTC. This encodes CASSLQGAGYGYTF.

This chain joins TRBV29-1 and TRBJ1-2, with 11 bases identical to TRBD1. After removal of 7 bases from V and 8 bases from J, the junction contained 6 bases not matched to a gene. CDR3 size: 12 residues. The germline gives CDR1 SQVTM, CDR2 ANQGSEA. In nucleotides, the CDR3 is TGCAGCGACGCCGGGACAGGGGGAGGCTACACCTTC. Its protein is CSDAGTGGGYTF. Complete variable domain (other parts from reference TRBV29-1 and TRBJ1-2): SAVISQKPSRDICQRGTSLTIQCQVDSQVTMMFWYRQQPGQSLTLIATANQGSEATYESGFVIDKFPISRPNLTFSTLTVSNMSPEDSSIYLCSDAGTGGGYTFGSGTRLTVV.

The genes are TRBV6-5 and TRBJ1-5, with 8 bases matching TRBD1. V gave up 5 bases and J gave up 4 bases; unmatched junction bases: 1. CDR3 length equals 13 residues. Germline loops: CDR1 MNHEY, CDR2 SVGAGI. The CDR3 nucleotides read TGTGCCAGCAGTAGGACAGGGAATCAGCCCCAGCATTTT. It translates to CASSRTGNQPQHF.

The count of this clone is one. The gene calls are TRBV15 and TRBJ1-6; the D is unclear. The CDR3 is 16 amino acids. Germline V gene lookup returns CDR1 LNHNV and CDR2 YYDKDF (reference sequence). The V end was cut by 3 bases, the J end by 7 bases, with 16 bases between. CDR3 region: CATSSPSRGSNSPLHF. In DNA, the CDR3 is TGTGCCACCAGCAGTCCTTCTCGGGGATCGAATTCACCCCTCCACTTT.

V and J are TRBV29-1 and TRBJ1-1; TRBD1 might be the D (6 bases). V was shortened by 4 bases and J by 1 base, with 19 bases between the two germline ends. The CDR3 extends over 16 amino acids. The V gene's germline CDR1 is SQVTM and CDR2 ANQGSEA. The CDR3 region is CSVGRGRDTRNTEAFF. The CDR3 bases are TGCAGCGTTGGTCGCGGACGGGACACAAGGAACACTGAAGCTTTCTTT.